These 4 T cell receptor beta chains were sequenced from one sample in a study of cytomegalovirus exposure and HLA in healthy donors. PCR was performed using 60 Vbeta and 13 Jbeta primers. Using immunoSEQ multiplex PCR, the repertoire was profiled, and TCRdb retains in-frame clones only, with some absent. The sample carries about 180,000 clones, around 74% recorded once. Input material: PBMCs. Every receptor here comes from a female donor in good health and CMV-seronegative.

The chain recombines TRBV30 with TRBJ2-7; a weak D match, TRBD1 (5 bases). CDR3 length: 12 amino acids. Per germline, CDR1 GTSNPN and CDR2 SVGIG (reference sequence). Trimming took off 2 bases at V and 5 bases at J, with 10 bases between the two ends. Here the CDR3 DNA reads TGTGCCTGGAGTTTGTCAGGGAACGAGCAGTACTTC. It codes for CAWSLSGNEQYF.

This clone was picked up one time. The chain combines TRBV2 with TRBJ2-3, with 9 bases aligning to TRBD2. The CDR3 totals 15 residues. V shed 3 bases, J shed 6 bases, and the junction held 7 bases outside the gene matches. Germline CDR1 SNHLY, CDR2 FYNNEI. The CDR3 reads CASSDRGRARDTQYF. The CDR3 DNA follows: TGTGCCAGCAGTGACCGCGGGAGGGCCCGTGATACGCAGTATTTT.

This clone was counted only a few times. Other DNA sequences within the sample encode an identical CDR3. The chain is built from TRBV5-5 and TRBJ1-1; D is possibly TRBD1 (5 bases). Per the germline V gene, CDR1 is SGHKS and CDR2 is YYEKEE (reference sequence). Deletions cut 0 bases from V and 2 bases from J, with 11 bases between. This CDR3 has 15 amino acids. DNA for the CDR3: TGTGCCAGCAGCTTGGTAGCAGGGCCTAACACTGAAGCTTTCTTT. It yields the protein CASSLVAGPNTEAFF.

For the CDR3, the DNA is TGTGCCAGCAGGGGAGGGGCAGGAAGACAAGAGACCCAGTACTTC. Translating it yields CASRGGAGRQETQYF. The V gene is TRBV7-9, the J gene TRBJ2-5; 7 bases line up with TRBD2. The CDR3 spans 15 residues. V dropped 6 bases and J dropped 2; count of bases not matched to a gene: 9. Germline CDR1 and CDR2: SEHNR and FQNEAQ (reference sequence).